The rows below give T cell receptor beta chains drawn from one sample of a study of blood T cell repertoires in COVID-19. Method: immunoSEQ multiplex PCR; TCRdb's copy keeps in-frame clones and lacks some. The sample consists of about 410,000 clones, about 89% of them appearing once. Sequencing was performed on peripheral blood. The receptors shown here come from a woman aged 40 to 50 with COVID-19, enrolled during active disease. The CDR3 runs from the conserved cysteine through the conserved F or W. D genes are given only for firm matches. Size tells how often a clone was seen (once, few, many) or the class of an expanded clone, and some rows leave it out.

J gene,CDR3 length,clone size,D gene,V gene,CDR3 protein,CDR3 DNA
TRBJ1-6,19,-,TRBD1,TRBV7-8,CASSSKTGGIGSYNSPLHF,TGTGCCAGCAGCTCGAAGACAGGGGGTATCGGCTCCTATAATTCACCCCTCCACTTT
TRBJ2-2,14,-,-,TRBV27,CASNASSGPGELFF,TGTGCCAGCAACGCTTCGTCAGGTCCCGGGGAGCTGTTTTTT
TRBJ2-5,16,-,-,TRBV13,CASSIRGTYYMETQYF,TGTGCCAGCAGCATCCGTGGGACATACTATATGGAGACCCAGTACTTC
TRBJ1-2,11,-,-,TRBV4-3,CASRGGYGYTF,TGCGCCAGCAGAGGGGGTTATGGCTACACCTTC
TRBJ2-1,14,-,-,TRBV5-6,CASSRLLFDDEQFF,TGTGCCAGCAGCCGACTCCTGTTTGATGATGAGCAGTTCTTC
TRBJ1-1,13,once,-,TRBV11-2,CASSTRSNTEAFF,TGTGCCAGCAGCACCCGGTCCAACACTGAAGCTTTCTTT
TRBJ1-1,13,-,-,TRBV5-1,CASSSQMNTEAFF,TGCGCCAGCAGCTCCCAAATGAACACTGAAGCTTTCTTT
TRBJ2-1,15,-,-,TRBV19,CASSIDRDTHQRQFF,TGTGCCAGTAGTATAGATAGGGACACCCACCAAAGGCAGTTCTTC
TRBJ2-1,16,-,-,TRBV24-1,CATSDLDGASIYEQFF,TGTGCCACCAGTGATTTGGATGGGGCTAGTATCTATGAGCAGTTCTTC
TRBJ2-3,14,-,TRBD1,TRBV2,CASSGTGATDTQYF,TGTGCCAGCAGTGGGACAGGGGCAACAGATACGCAGTATTTT
TRBJ1-3,17,once,-,TRBV7-8,CASSLARVPRAGNTIYF,TGTGCCAGCAGCTTAGCCAGGGTCCCCAGGGCTGGAAACACCATATATTTT
TRBJ1-1,15,-,-,TRBV15,CATSRDYLENTEAFF,TGTGCCACCAGCAGAGATTACCTAGAGAACACTGAAGCTTTCTTT
TRBJ2-2,18,-,TRBD1,TRBV27,CASSLGTGPRRRDGELFF,TGTGCCAGCAGTCTAGGGACAGGGCCCCGCCGAAGGGACGGGGAGCTGTTTTTT
TRBJ2-5,17,-,TRBD2,TRBV4-1,CASSQGGTSGAQETQYF,TGCGCCAGCAGCCAAGGGGGGACTAGCGGGGCTCAAGAGACCCAGTACTTC
TRBJ1-1,18,-,-,TRBV4-1,CASSQEGRRGRDDTEAFF,TGCGCCAGCAGCCAAGAAGGTCGGCGGGGCCGGGACGACACTGAAGCTTTCTTT
TRBJ1-5,13,few,-,TRBV6-1,CASSESGNQPQHF,TGTGCCAGCAGTGAATCTGGCAATCAGCCCCAGCATTTT
TRBJ2-5,13,-,-,TRBV18,CASSPNREETQYF,TGTGCCAGCTCACCTAACAGGGAAGAGACTCAGTACTTC
TRBJ1-2,13,-,TRBD1,TRBV6-2/TRBV6-3,CASSQGAFYGYTF,TGTGCCAGCAGCCAGGGGGCATTCTATGGCTACACCTTC
TRBJ1-1,14,-,-,TRBV18,CASSPPYAGTEAFF,TGTGCCAGCTCACCACCATACGCGGGCACTGAAGCTTTCTTT
TRBJ2-1,15,-,-,TRBV2,CASNPHSVSYNEQFF,TGTGCCAGCAACCCACATAGCGTCTCCTACAATGAGCAGTTCTTC
TRBJ1-4,16,once,TRBD1,TRBV24-1,CATSDTPGTANEKLFF,TGTGCCACCAGTGACACACCAGGGACAGCTAATGAAAAACTGTTTTTT
TRBJ2-7,16,-,TRBD2,TRBV5-8,CASSSLGSGETPEQYF,TGTGCCAGCAGCTCCCTCGGGAGCGGGGAGACCCCTGAGCAGTACTTC
TRBJ2-7,24,-,TRBD2,TRBV6-1,CASSEARTRDYPPPGVGTVYEQYF,TGTGCCAGCAGTGAAGCGAGGACGCGGGACTACCCGCCTCCTGGGGTAGGCACCGTCTACGAGCAGTACTTC
TRBJ1-5,13,-,-,TRBV30,CAWSVGGNQPQHF,TGTGCCTGGAGTGTAGGGGGCAATCAGCCCCAGCATTTT
TRBJ2-1,13,-,TRBD1,TRBV29-1,CSVVAEGAGEQFF,TGCAGCGTTGTGGCAGAGGGGGCGGGTGAGCAGTTCTTC
TRBJ2-7,16,once,TRBD2,TRBV7-8,CASSTSTSGSSYEQYF,TGTGCCAGCAGCACCTCGACTAGCGGGAGCTCCTACGAGCAGTACTTC
TRBJ2-7,11,-,-,TRBV29-1,CSGTSAYEQYF,TGCTCGGGGACATCTGCCTACGAGCAGTACTTC
TRBJ1-1,14,-,TRBD1,TRBV30,CAWSGLQGETEAFF,TGTGCCTGGAGTGGACTACAGGGGGAGACTGAAGCTTTCTTT
TRBJ2-1,15,once,TRBD2,TRBV28,CASSFLAGSDNEQFF,TGTGCCAGCAGTTTCCTAGCGGGTAGTGATAATGAGCAGTTCTTC
TRBJ2-1,17,-,TRBD2,TRBV10-3,CAISEWRTSGINNEQFF,TGTGCCATCAGTGAGTGGAGGACTAGCGGGATTAACAATGAGCAGTTCTTC
TRBJ2-5,12,-,TRBD2,TRBV29-1,CSTGGAQETQYF,TGCAGCACCGGGGGGGCGCAAGAGACCCAGTACTTC
TRBJ1-4,13,-,-,TRBV6-5,CASRTGNNEKLFF,TGTGCCAGCCGTACAGGGAATAATGAAAAACTGTTTTTT
TRBJ2-1,17,-,TRBD2,TRBV3-1/TRBV3-2,CASSQVSRTSSGNEQFF,TGTGCCAGCAGCCAAGTAAGCCGGACTAGCAGTGGCAATGAGCAGTTCTTC
TRBJ1-1,13,-,-,TRBV12-5,CASGRGQNTEAFF,TGTGCTAGTGGCCGGGGACAGAACACTGAAGCTTTCTTT
TRBJ1-2,16,-,TRBD1,TRBV28,CASSGPGQGLRYGYTF,TGTGCCAGCAGTGGCCCGGGACAGGGTTTGCGCTATGGCTACACCTTC
TRBJ1-3,17,-,TRBD1,TRBV5-1,CASSQIPGQGSGNTIYF,TGCGCCAGCAGTCAAATTCCGGGACAGGGCTCTGGAAACACCATATATTTT
TRBJ2-7,14,-,TRBD2,TRBV20-1,CSASRLAGSYEQYF,TGCAGTGCTAGTAGGCTAGCGGGATCCTACGAGCAGTACTTC
TRBJ2-1,17,-,TRBD2,TRBV27,CASSPTGAGARYNEQFF,TGTGCCAGCAGCCCCACAGGAGCGGGGGCCCGCTACAATGAGCAGTTCTTC
TRBJ1-6,15,-,-,TRBV30,CAWRTRISYNSPLHF,TGTGCCTGGAGAACGAGGATATCCTATAATTCACCCCTCCACTTT
TRBJ2-7,16,-,TRBD1,TRBV25-1,CASSPRGQTGSYEQYF,TGTGCCAGCAGTCCTAGGGGGCAAACGGGTTCCTACGAGCAGTACTTC
TRBJ1-1,14,-,-,TRBV6-6,CASSLQGLNTEAFF,TGTGCCAGCAGTTTACAGGGACTAAACACTGAAGCTTTCTTT
TRBJ2-7,14,-,TRBD1,TRBV5-1,CASSLGTGAGEQYF,TGCGCCAGCAGCTTGGGGACAGGGGCCGGCGAGCAGTACTTC
TRBJ1-1,13,-,-,TRBV10-3,CAISEAPDSEAFF,TGTGCCATCAGTGAGGCGCCTGACAGTGAAGCTTTCTTT
TRBJ1-1,13,-,-,TRBV29-1,CSVAHGGGAEAFF,TGCAGCGTTGCCCATGGGGGGGGAGCCGAAGCTTTCTTT
TRBJ2-7,16,-,TRBD2,TRBV27,CASSLTGLAGKYEQYF,TGTGCCAGCAGTTTGACAGGACTAGCGGGGAAGTACGAGCAGTACTTC
TRBJ2-5,14,-,-,TRBV4-3,CASSQDLGFLAQYF,TGCGCCAGCAGCCAAGATCTCGGGTTTTTAGCCCAGTACTTC
TRBJ1-1,15,-,TRBD1,TRBV19,CASSMTGTLNTEAFF,TGTGCCAGTAGTATGACAGGGACCCTTAACACTGAAGCTTTCTTT
TRBJ2-1,15,many,-,TRBV6-4,CASSEISGENNEQFF,TGTGCCAGCAGTGAGATTAGCGGAGAAAACAATGAGCAGTTCTTC
TRBJ2-2,14,once,TRBD1,TRBV7-8,CASNPGQGTGELFF,TGTGCCAGCAACCCCGGACAGGGCACCGGGGAGCTGTTTTTT
TRBJ2-5,14,-,-,TRBV6-2/TRBV6-3,CASSYRGFQETQYF,TGTGCCAGCAGTTACCGGGGGTTCCAAGAGACCCAGTACTTC
TRBJ1-1,14,-,TRBD1,TRBV19,CASYRGTENTEAFF,TGTGCCAGCTACAGGGGGACGGAGAACACTGAAGCTTTCTTT